This entry is about one TCR beta chain. This clone is a singleton in its sample. The specificity of this receptor is unknown. Per-base qualities were not stored, and no clone one base away is much larger. Healthy HIV-negative adults with no recently reported acute infections or vaccinations were included as donors. Only Caucasian adults living in Nashville, Tennessee, USA were represented among the donors. Magnetic negative selection was used to enrich CD4+ T cells, after which naive cells were positively selected on CD45RA and the negative fraction became the memory subset. Blood was obtained by leukapheresis, after which PBMCs were separated by Ficoll-Histopaque density gradient centrifugation and cryopreserved in liquid nitrogen vapor phase. Analytical flow cytometry was used to check the purity and quantity of every magnetically sorted T cell population. Genomic DNA was isolated from each sorted fraction and quantified by UV absorbance on a Nanodrop 2000c.

V is reduced by 0 bases and J by 6 bases, leaving a spacing of 13 bases between them. As encoded in the germline V gene, CDR1 is SGHRS while CDR2 is YFSETQ. The CDR3 runs 14 amino acids, cysteine and phenylalanine included. Just the 42-base CDR3 DNA is kept, in frame starting at base 1. The data originate from a study of shared clonotypes between healthy human individuals (dated by TCRdb to about 2020). General notes on the study: The cohort comprised two women and a few men aged 18 to 49 years. Libraries were prepared and TCR repertoires were sequenced by different laboratories using diverse techniques, in order to increase sequencing depth and limit assay-specific biases. Per donor, leukapheresis produced somewhere between about 0.8 and 9 billion PBMCs. For each donor, three plates each were used for CD4 naive and CD4 memory, two plates were used for CD8 naive, and one plate was used for CD8 memory. To estimate repertoire size and how much clonotypes are shared between individuals, the study performed deep sequencing of blood TCR repertoires from roughly five healthy adults. On the study overall, not on this receptor specifically: Pairwise subsampling indicated that sequencing depth was expected to affect the degree of clonotype sharing among donors. Estimated clonotype richness was generally larger for naive than for memory subsets. Across a few donors, approximately 4.6% of naive CD4, around 3.5% of naive CD8, around 2.5% of memory CD4, and approximately 0.4% of memory CD8 clonotypes were shared. Only blood was sampled, and tissue TCR repertoires likely differ from those in blood. Clonotypes shared by all four sorted-subset donors showed higher generation probabilities than non-shared clonotypes. Even with the large sequencing depth, rarefaction of the sorted-subset datasets indicated that sequencing was incomplete. Because the study included a small number of donors, the genetic and exposure-history diversity represented was limited.

TCR CDR3 regions were amplified from genomic DNA by multiplex PCR using the deep immunoSEQ assay. Extracted genomic DNA from each cell subset was distributed evenly across all wells of several immunoSEQ 96-well plates, and each plate was treated as a replicate. For sorted subsets, roughly 200 ng of genomic DNA, equivalent to some 30,000 T cell genomes, went into each replicate PCR. The purified libraries were quantified using a Qubit 3.0 fluorometer, sized with a Bioanalyzer 2100, and then quantified again using the KAPA Library Quantification kit. Every immunoSEQ 96-well plate was sequenced on a dedicated single-read 150-cycle Illumina NextSeq 550 flow cell. Concerning the study's data processing: Because the immunoSEQ output held only junctional sequences and lacked quality scores, the filtering could not match the filtering applied to full-length reads. To assign V/J genes and CDR3, sequences were annotated using PyIR, a Python wrapper for IgBLAST v1.9, with IMGT germline references. Any read was removed if the V/J assignment was weak (E-value above 1e-6), the CDR3 was missing, or the read contained stop codons, out-of-frame junctions, or ambiguous translated residues. A V3J clonotype was defined by an identical inferred V gene, J gene, and CDR3 amino acid sequence. To compute the percentage overlap between repertoires, the number of shared unique clonotypes was divided by the size of the smaller repertoire. Three approaches were used to assess repertoire richness: RTK rarefaction, the Chao1 estimator, and Recon v2.1 estimates of unobserved clonotypes. OLGA was used to compute generation probabilities for all TCRbeta clonotypes that the gDNA method yielded from a handful of donors. The immuneACCESS repertoire file appears here via TCRdb, limited to in-frame rearrangements. These files lack a portion of the clones; in checked studies, under half of the deficit traces to unresolved V genes, and the cause of the others is not known. V and J calls and clone size are as listed in that table; D and trimming were resolved from the DNA. This sample has 2 million to 2.5 million clones in its table, and approximately 95% of those were observed once. Clones ranked in the top ten supply roughly 0.13% of the sample.

Material for sequencing was naive CD4+ T cells sorted from blood. Read against the paper, the sample's cell subset or site label means: CD45RA+ positively selected. The rearranged chain carries TRBV5-1 and TRBJ2-7; the D match is possibly TRBD1 or TRBD2, with 5 bases aligned in each. This TCR was recovered from a man aged 18 to 29 in good health. The CDR3 loop reads CASSLEWGYGEQYF. The nucleotide sequence reads as follows: TGCGCCAGCAGCTTGGAATGGGGGTATGGCGAGCAGTACTTC.